Sequencing of this T cell receptor (beta chain) was carried out in a study of blood T cell repertoires in COVID-19. Original handling: Quantification of nucleated cells was approximated via reference gene primer amplification. Clones were read by immunoSEQ multiplex PCR, and TCRdb kept only the in-frame ones, dropping some. Clone size and the V and J calls come from that table; the DNA yielded D and trimming. The table lists about 380,000 clones, about 85% of them singletons. The TCR comes from a woman aged 18 to 35 with acute or convalescent COVID-19. The sequenced material came from peripheral blood.

CDR3: CAIRASSGSQETQYF. The CDR3 coding sequence is TGTGCCATCAGAGCTTCTAGCGGCAGTCAAGAGACCCAGTACTTC. The chain couples TRBV10-3 to TRBJ2-5; TRBD2 matches 7 bases. Looked up from germline, CDR1 is ENHRY and CDR2 is SYGVKD. The CDR3 runs to 15 residues. With V trimmed by 6 bases and J by 2 bases, 9 bases remained unmatched.